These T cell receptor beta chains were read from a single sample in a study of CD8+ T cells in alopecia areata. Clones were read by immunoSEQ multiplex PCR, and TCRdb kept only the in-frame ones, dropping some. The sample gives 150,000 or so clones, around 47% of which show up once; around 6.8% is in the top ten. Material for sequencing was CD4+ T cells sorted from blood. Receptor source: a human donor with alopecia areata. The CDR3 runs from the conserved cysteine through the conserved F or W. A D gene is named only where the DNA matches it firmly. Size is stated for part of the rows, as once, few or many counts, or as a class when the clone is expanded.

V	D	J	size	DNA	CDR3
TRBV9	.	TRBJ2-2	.	TGTGCCAGCAGCGTAGATCCCAAGAACACCGGGGAGCTGTTTTTT	CASSVDPKNTGELFF
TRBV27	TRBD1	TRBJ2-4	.	TGTGCCAGCAGTTCCCCCGGGACAGGGAAAAACATTCAGTACTTC	CASSSPGTGKNIQYF
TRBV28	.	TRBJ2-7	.	TGTGCCAGCAGTCCCTCGTGGGGCACAACCTACGAGCAGTACTTC	CASSPSWGTTYEQYF
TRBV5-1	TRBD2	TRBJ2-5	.	TGCGCCAGCAGCTTGGACGGGAGGCCCCAAGAGACCCAGTACTTC	CASSLDGRPQETQYF
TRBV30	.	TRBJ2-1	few	TGTGCCTGGGCCCTCGGTAGCGATTACAATGAGCAGTTCTTC	CAWALGSDYNEQFF
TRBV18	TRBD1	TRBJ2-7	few	TGTGCCAGCTCACCCGACCGACAGGGGGGCGAGCAGTACTTC	CASSPDRQGGEQYF
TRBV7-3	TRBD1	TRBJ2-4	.	TGTGCCAGCAGCTCCTTGGACAGGATCCAAAACATTCAGTACTTC	CASSSLDRIQNIQYF
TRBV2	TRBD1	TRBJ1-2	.	TGTGCCAGCAGCCAGGGACAGGGTTATGGCTACACCTTC	CASSQGQGYGYTF
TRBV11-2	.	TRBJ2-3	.	TGTGCCAGCAGCTTAGTACCACCTACCACGGCAGATACGCAGTATTTT	CASSLVPPTTADTQYF
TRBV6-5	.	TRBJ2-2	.	TGTGCCAGCAGTTACGATTTTAACGGGGAGCTGTTTTTT	CASSYDFNGELFF
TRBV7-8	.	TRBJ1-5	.	TGTGCCAGCAGCTTAGGTTTGTATCAGCCCCAGCATTTT	CASSLGLYQPQHF
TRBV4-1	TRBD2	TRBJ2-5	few	TGCGCCAGCAGCCAAATAGAGCGGGAGGGCTTGGAGACCCAGTACTTC	CASSQIEREGLETQYF
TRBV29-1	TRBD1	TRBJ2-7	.	TGCAGCGTTGAAACAGGGGGCCGGGAGCAGTACTTC	CSVETGGREQYF
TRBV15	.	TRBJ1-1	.	TGTGCCACCAGCAGATCGGAGGTCACTGAAGCTTTCTTT	CATSRSEVTEAFF
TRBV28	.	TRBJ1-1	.	TGTGCCAGCAGTTTACCCACTGAAGCTTTCTTT	CASSLPTEAFF
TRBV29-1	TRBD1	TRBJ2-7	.	TGCAGCGTTGGGACAGGGGGCTACGAGCAGTACTTC	CSVGTGGYEQYF
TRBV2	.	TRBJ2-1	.	TGTGCCAGCAGTGACGGGCCACGGCTTGAGCAGTTCTTC	CASSDGPRLEQFF
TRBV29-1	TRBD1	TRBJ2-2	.	TGCAGCGTCGACAGGGGGAACACCGGGGAGCTGTTTTTT	CSVDRGNTGELFF
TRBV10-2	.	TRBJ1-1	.	TGCGCCAGCAGTGAGTCAACAGGGACGGGAAGCACTGAAGCTTTCTTT	CASSESTGTGSTEAFF
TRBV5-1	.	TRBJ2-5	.	TGCGCCAGCAGCGCGGGTTCGCCACAAGAGACCCAGTACTTC	CASSAGSPQETQYF
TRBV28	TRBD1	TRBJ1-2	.	TGTGCCAGCAGCCGGGACAGGGTTATTGGTGGCTACACCTTC	CASSRDRVIGGYTF
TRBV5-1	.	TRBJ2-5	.	TGCGCCAGCAGCTTCAATACAGGCCCCACGGGGGAGACCCAGTACTTC	CASSFNTGPTGETQYF
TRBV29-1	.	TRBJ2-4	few	TGCAGCGTTGTCGCGGTGGGAGCCAAAAACATTCAGTACTTC	CSVVAVGAKNIQYF
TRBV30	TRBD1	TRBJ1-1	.	TGTGCCTGGTCCAACCCGACAGGGGAAGCTTTCTTT	CAWSNPTGEAFF
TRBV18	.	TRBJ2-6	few	TGTGCCAGCTCACAACAGGGAGCTGGGGCCAACGTCCTGACTTTC	CASSQQGAGANVLTF
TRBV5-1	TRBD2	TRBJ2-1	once	TGCGCCAGCAGCTTACCGACTAGCGGATACCACAATGAGCAGTTCTTC	CASSLPTSGYHNEQFF
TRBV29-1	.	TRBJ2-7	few	TGCAGCGTTGCGGGCAACCCCTACGAGCAGTACTTC	CSVAGNPYEQYF
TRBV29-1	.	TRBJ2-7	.	TGCAGCGTTGAAGTATACCAGGGCTACGAGCAGTACTTC	CSVEVYQGYEQYF
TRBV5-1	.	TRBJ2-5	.	TGCGCCAGCAGCTTGGCAGGGTTACGGGAGACCCAGTACTTC	CASSLAGLRETQYF
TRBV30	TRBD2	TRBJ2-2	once	TGTGCCTGGAAAACTAGCGGGGCGAACACCGGGGAGCTGTTTTTT	CAWKTSGANTGELFF
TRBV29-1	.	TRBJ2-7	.	TGCAGCGTTGAAGGTTATCGGCAGGGCCTCTCCTACGAGCAGTACTTC	CSVEGYRQGLSYEQYF
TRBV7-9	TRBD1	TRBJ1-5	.	TGTGCCAGCAGCTCCCAGGGGGATCAGCCCCAGCATTTT	CASSSQGDQPQHF
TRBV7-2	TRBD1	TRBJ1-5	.	TGTGCCAGCAGCTCGCCCCCGGGACAGGGCGGCAATCAGCCCCAGCATTTT	CASSSPPGQGGNQPQHF
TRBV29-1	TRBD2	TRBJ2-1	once	TGCAGCGGTGTACTAGCGGGAGTAACAAATGAGCAGTTCTTC	CSGVLAGVTNEQFF
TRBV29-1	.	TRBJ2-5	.	TGCAGCGTCGTGGGGGGGCGAGAGACCCAGTACTTC	CSVVGGRETQYF
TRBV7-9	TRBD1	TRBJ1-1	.	TGTGCCAGCAGCTTGGGACAGGGCACTGAAGCTTTCTTT	CASSLGQGTEAFF
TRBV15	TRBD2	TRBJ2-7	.	TGTGCCACCAGCAGAGATAGGGAGCGGGACTACGAGCAGTACTTC	CATSRDRERDYEQYF
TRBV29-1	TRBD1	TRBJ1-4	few	TGCAGCGTCGCCGGGACAGGGGCTGAAAAACTGTTTTTT	CSVAGTGAEKLFF
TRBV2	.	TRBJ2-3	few	TGTGCCAGCAGGGTTGGACCGCCAGGAAGCACAGATACGCAGTATTTT	CASRVGPPGSTDTQYF
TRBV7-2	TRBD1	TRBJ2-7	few	TGTGCCAGCAGCCGTTCGGGACAGGTCTACGAGCAGTACTTC	CASSRSGQVYEQYF
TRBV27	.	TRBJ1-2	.	TGTGCCAGCAGGCCCTTCCTCACTAACTATGGCTACACCTTC	CASRPFLTNYGYTF
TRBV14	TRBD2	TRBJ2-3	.	TGTGCCAGCAGCCAAGATCTAGCGGGAGCTCGGACAGATACGCAGTATTTT	CASSQDLAGARTDTQYF
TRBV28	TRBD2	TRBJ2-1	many	TGTGCCAGCAGTTCGAAACTAGCGGGAGCCTACAATGAGCAGTTCTTC	CASSSKLAGAYNEQFF
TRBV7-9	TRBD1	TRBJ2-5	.	TGTGCCAGCAGCCTTCAGGGGGCTGAGACCCAGTACTTC	CASSLQGAETQYF
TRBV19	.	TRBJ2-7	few	TGTGCCAGTAGCGGACCATACTACGAGCAGTACTTC	CASSGPYYEQYF
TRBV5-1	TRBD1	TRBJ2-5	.	TGCGCCAGCAGCTCAATCGACAGGGATGAGACCCAGTACTTC	CASSSIDRDETQYF
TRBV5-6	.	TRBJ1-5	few	TGTGCCAGCAGCTTTTTCGGCAGGGCGACTAATCAGCCCCAGCATTTT	CASSFFGRATNQPQHF
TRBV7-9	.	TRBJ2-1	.	TGTGCCAGCAGCCGAAGACGAGAGGCGTCCTCCTACAATGAGCAGTTCTTC	CASSRRREASSYNEQFF
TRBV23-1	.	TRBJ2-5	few	TGCGCCAGCAGTCCGAGTGGGGCCGAGACCCAGTACTTC	CASSPSGAETQYF
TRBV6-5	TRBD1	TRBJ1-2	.	TGTGCCAGCAGTTTTTCGACAGGGGTTATTGGCTACACCTTC	CASSFSTGVIGYTF
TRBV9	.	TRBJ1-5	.	TGTGCCAGCAACGGCGGGGGCAATCAGCCCCAGCATTTT	CASNGGGNQPQHF
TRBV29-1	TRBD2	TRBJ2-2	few	TGCAGCGCCTCAGTTGCAGCGGGACCGAACACCGGGGAGCTGTTTTTT	CSASVAAGPNTGELFF
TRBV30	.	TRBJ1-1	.	TGTGCCTGGAGTGTTCTTCATCAGGGTTCTGAAGCTTTCTTT	CAWSVLHQGSEAFF
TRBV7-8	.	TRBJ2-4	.	TGTGCCAGCAGCTTAGCGCTTCGTGCGGGGCTAGCCAAAAACATTCAGTACTTC	CASSLALRAGLAKNIQYF
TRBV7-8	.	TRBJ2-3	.	TGTGCCAGCAGCTCCTACCTCCGGACACCGAGCACAGATACGCAGTATTTT	CASSSYLRTPSTDTQYF
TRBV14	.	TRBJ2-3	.	TGTGCCAGCAGCCAACTGACAGGTGCAGATACGCAGTATTTT	CASSQLTGADTQYF
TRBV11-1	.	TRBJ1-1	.	TGTGCCAGCAGCACGACAGAGAACACTGAAGCTTTCTTT	CASSTTENTEAFF
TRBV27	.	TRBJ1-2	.	TGTGCCAGCAGCGCCCTGGGACCAGAGAAAGCATACACCTTC	CASSALGPEKAYTF
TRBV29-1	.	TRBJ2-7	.	TGCAGCGTTGCGGGAGTGGGCGAGCAGTACTTC	CSVAGVGEQYF